This T cell receptor beta chain was captured by sequencing in a study of T cells in Graves' hyperthyroidism and ophthalmopathy. This clonotype was counted at least ten times. From RNA transcripts, TCR beta CDR3 regions were amplified. The HTBI primer set drove a first-round RT-PCR of the TCR CDR3. TCRdb re-derived calls from the multiplex PCR reads in MiXCR, one entry per CDR3 protein. Here the sample spans around 600,000 distinct CDR3 sequences, 15% to 18% being singletons. The germline gives CDR1 MDHEN, CDR2 SYDVKM. Trimming shortened V by 7 bases and J by 4 bases, and 18 bases separated the two germline ends. The CDR3 totals 15 residues. Exclusion of a patient resulted from uncontrolled infection, other autoimmune disease, pregnancy or lactation. PBMCs were derived from under 13 ml fresh peripheral blood.

Sequenced material: blood. V is TRBV28 and J is TRBJ2-3, with no clear D. This TCR was sampled from a woman in her thirties with Graves' hyperthyroidism. The CDR3 sequence: CASTAWAPGPDTQYF. The CDR3 DNA is TGTGCCAGCACGGCCTGGGCGCCAGGACCAGATACGCAGTATTTT.